This T cell receptor beta chain was captured by sequencing in a study of T cells in Graves' hyperthyroidism and ophthalmopathy. V gave up 7 bases and J gave up 2 bases; unmatched junction bases: 5. The CDR3 contains 14 residues. CDR1 is MNHEY, CDR2 SVGAGI, per germline. This clonotype was picked up many times. Antigen specificity is unknown. Study results and limitations: Most thyroid clonotypes expanded above 0.001 appeared in blood too. Using 13 V-J features, a model discriminated ophthalmopathy from stable hyperthyroidism. Ophthalmopathy was predicted by the model a median of about six months ahead of onset.

RNA transcripts provided the source from which TCR beta CDR3 regions were amplified. HTBI primers drove first-round RT-PCR of the TCR CDR3. TCRdb re-called the multiplex PCR reads through MiXCR, storing one row per CDR3 protein. The repertoire consists of 450,000 to 700,000 distinct CDR3 sequences, with roughly 46% occurring once and the leading ten covering around 19%. The chain carries TRBV6-5 and TRBJ1-5; TRBD1 matches at 7 bases. The TCR sequence derives from an adult woman with Graves' disease, either hyperthyroidism or ophthalmopathy (not recorded which). The specimen was peripheral blood or thyroid tissue (not recorded which). The CDR3 nucleotides are TGTGCCAGCACCCAAGGACAGGGCAATCAGCCCCAGCATTTT. It yields the protein CASTQGQGNQPQHF.